One and the same sample provided the 2 T cell receptor beta chains below, sequenced in a study of blood T cell repertoires in COVID-19. Method: immunoSEQ multiplex PCR; TCRdb's copy keeps in-frame clones and lacks some. This sample has around 130,000 clones, with about four fifths found just once. The specimen sequenced was peripheral blood. These receptors came from a human donor in a cohort sampled during active COVID-19.

This clone was seen just once. The chain links TRBV5-4 to TRBJ2-5; 7 positions agree with TRBD1. This CDR3 comprises 15 residues. Per the germline V gene, CDR1 is SGHNT and CDR2 is YYREEE (reference sequence). The V and J ends lost 4 bases and 4 bases, in that order; junction bases with no gene match: 10. CDR3 nucleotides: TGTGCCAGCAGCCTGCGGACAGGACCCGTAGAGACCCAGTACTTC. This sequence encodes CASSLRTGPVETQYF.

The rearrangement links TRBV11-2 to TRBJ2-3, with D unresolved. The germline V gene has CDR1 SGHAT and CDR2 FQNNGV. V lost 3 bases to trimming and J lost 5 bases, with 6 bases between them. CDR3 length: 12 amino acids. The CDR3 region is CASSLTGDTQYF. CDR3 DNA: TGTGCCAGCAGCTTGACGGGAGATACGCAGTATTTT.